The subject of this entry is one T cell receptor (beta chain). The V and J ends lost 2 bases and 0 bases respectively, with 12 bases between them. Germline loops: CDR1 SGHTA, CDR2 FQGTGA. This CDR3 has 16 residues. Study processing details: Filtering of immunoSEQ junctional sequences could not match full-length read filtering. The protocol was immunoSEQ multiplex PCR, while the TCRdb copy is restricted to in-frame clones and leaves out a portion. For V, J and clone size, that table is used; D and trimming come from the DNA. Of roughly 500,000 clones listed, around 80% were seen once; the top ten hold 12%. The data belong to a study of shared clonotypes between healthy human individuals.

The material sequenced was PBMCs. The J gene is TRBJ2-3, the V gene TRBV7-3; D unresolved. This TCR came from a woman between 35 and 50 years old in good health. Some clones in this sample may be carry-over from other donors' samples. CDR3 DNA: TGTGCCAGCAGCTTATTGGGCGGATCTAGCACAGATACGCAGTATTTT. Translation: CASSLLGGSSTDTQYF.